Below, one TCR beta chain is given with its context. Its specificity is unknown. Sequencing used immunoSEQ multiplex PCR; TCRdb keeps in-frame clones, though not all of them. The sample includes over 20,000 clones, around four fifths of them seen just once. These data come from a study of EBV T-cell therapy then PD-1 blockade in nasopharyngeal carcinoma. Described time point: 266 days after commencement of treatment, after nivolumab therapy. Treatment indicated: AdE1-LMPpoly-expanded autologous EBV-specific T-cell therapy followed by anti-PD-1 nivolumab. The receptor was isolated from a man between 40 and 49 years old with nasopharyngeal carcinoma. Source: CD8+ T cells from blood, taken at roughly day 250 from a patient whose treatment included autologous EBV-specific T cells and nivolumab.

The CDR3: CASSRGPNTEAFF. In DNA form, the CDR3 reads TGTGCCAGCTCCCGAGGTCCGAACACTGAAGCTTTCTTT. The V and J genes are TRBV21-1 and TRBJ1-1. TRBV21-1 is deemed a pseudogene. The CDR3 totals 13 residues.